Below are 6 T cell receptor beta chains sequenced from a single sample in a study of the immune and genomic landscape of osteosarcoma. This table comes from immunoSEQ multiplex PCR, and its TCRdb copy is limited to in-frame clones, with some not included. The data contain under 3,000 clones, over 60% of them singletons. The sequenced material came from tumor tissue from a local recurrence in the femur. These receptors were collected from a man in his late teens or twenties with osteosarcoma.

CDR3 protein: CATSRDFGTAKDTQYF. The CDR3 region has the DNA TGTGCCACCAGCAGAGATTTTGGCACCGCTAAAGATACGCAGTATTTT. This chain joins TRBV15 and TRBJ2-3, with no clear D. The CDR3 contains 16 residues. The germline CDR1 and CDR2 sequences are LNHNV and YYDKDF (reference sequence). With 0 bases removed from V and 5 bases from J, the gap between germline ends came to 15 bases.

This clone was counted only a few times. The chain employs TRBV14 and TRBJ2-7; 9 bases match TRBD1. With V trimmed by 5 bases and J by 6 bases, 8 bases remained unmatched. CDR3 size: 14 residues. CDR1 is SGHDN and CDR2 is FVKESK in the germline V gene. The CDR3 sequence is CASSSGTGRTEQYF. The CDR3 DNA follows: TGTGCCAGCAGCTCCGGGACAGGGAGAACCGAGCAGTACTTC.

This clone has only a few counts. This chain joins TRBV6-6 and TRBJ2-1; weak D call: TRBD1 (7 bases). Germline V CDR1 and CDR2: MNHNY, SVGAGI (reference sequence). Trimming stripped 5 bases from V and 7 bases from J, with 18 bases between. The CDR3 spans 15 residues. In nucleotides, the CDR3 is TGTGCCAGCAGTATCGACCCCAGGGGGGTGAATGAGCAGTTCTTC. Its translation is CASSIDPRGVNEQFF.

The chain joins TRBV4-1 to TRBJ2-1; 8 bases align to TRBD2. The CDR3 contains 15 residues. Germline V gene sequence: CDR1 MGHRA, CDR2 YSYEKL. J gave up 6 bases and V 2 bases, and 6 bases lay outside the gene matches. CDR3 residues: CASSQIDRGGNEQFF. The CDR3 DNA follows: TGCGCCAGCAGCCAAATTGATCGGGGGGGCAATGAGCAGTTCTTC.

The chain has TRBV6-5 and TRBJ2-2; 7 bases match TRBD1. The V segment lost 5 bases and the J segment 8 bases; nucleotides outside the gene matches: 5. This CDR3 is 13 amino acids long. Germline CDR1 MNHEY, CDR2 SVGAGI. The CDR3 DNA sequence: TGTGCCAGCAGTACAGGGGAGAAAGGGGAGCTGTTTTTT. It is translated as CASSTGEKGELFF.

The chain carries TRBV13 and TRBJ1-2, with D unresolved. CDR1 is PRHDT and CDR2 is FYEKMQ in the germline V gene (reference sequence). This CDR3 is 16 amino acids long. Trimming left V 0 bases short and J 0 bases short, with 11 bases between. The CDR3 DNA is TGTGCCAGCAGCTTAGGCCACCAGCAATCTAACTATGGCTACACCTTC. Amino acids: CASSLGHQQSNYGYTF.